This TCR beta chain originates from a study of CD8 T cells in ankylosing spondylitis. V lost 4 bases to trimming and J lost 4 bases; unmatched junction nucleotides: 13. Germline lookup yields CDR1 SGHRS and CDR2 YFSETQ. The CDR3 has 19 amino acids. On this clonotype itself: The target antigen is unknown.

Broader study findings: Disease-associated clones were CD8+ and fairly uncommon in peripheral blood. For ankylosing spondylitis blood, a TCR beta motif of roughly 8 highly homologous variants appeared characteristic. Enrichment of disease-linked clones was reportedly significant in matched ankylosing spondylitis synovial fluid. Earlier literature documents some of the motif variants in reactive arthritis synovial fluid and blood.

The TCR beta libraries were generated through quantitative 5'-RACE incorporating molecular barcodes. TCRdb passed the 5' RACE reads through MiXCR, listing each CDR3 protein once. The sample records approximately 400,000 distinct CDR3 sequences, roughly a quarter being singletons. The source of this sequence is a male donor with ankylosing spondylitis. V is TRBV5-1 and J is TRBJ2-3; 15 bases fit TRBD2. Specimen: blood, either unsorted or a sorted T cell fraction (not recorded which). The CDR3 spells CASSPGAGTSGGPSDTQYF. The CDR3 region has the DNA TGCGCCAGCAGCCCCGGCGCGGGGACTAGCGGGGGGCCCTCAGATACGCAGTATTTT.